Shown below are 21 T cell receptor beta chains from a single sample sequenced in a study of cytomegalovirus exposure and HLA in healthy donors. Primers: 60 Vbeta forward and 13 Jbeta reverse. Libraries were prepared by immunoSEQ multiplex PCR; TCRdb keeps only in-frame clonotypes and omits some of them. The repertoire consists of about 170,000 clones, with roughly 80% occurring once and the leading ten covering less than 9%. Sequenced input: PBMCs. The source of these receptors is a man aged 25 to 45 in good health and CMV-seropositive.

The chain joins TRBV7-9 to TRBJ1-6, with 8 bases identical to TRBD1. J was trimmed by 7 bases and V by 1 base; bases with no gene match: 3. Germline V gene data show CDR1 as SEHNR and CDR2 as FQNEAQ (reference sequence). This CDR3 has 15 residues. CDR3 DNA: TGTGCCAGCAGCTTAGACAGACAGGGGAATTCACCCCTCCACTTT. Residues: CASSLDRQGNSPLHF.

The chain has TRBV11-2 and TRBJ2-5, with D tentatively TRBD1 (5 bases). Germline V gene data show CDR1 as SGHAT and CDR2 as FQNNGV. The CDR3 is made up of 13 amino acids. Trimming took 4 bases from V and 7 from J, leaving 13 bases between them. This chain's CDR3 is CASSSGAVGTQYF. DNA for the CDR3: TGTGCCAGCAGCTCTGGGGCCGTGGGGACCCAGTACTTC.

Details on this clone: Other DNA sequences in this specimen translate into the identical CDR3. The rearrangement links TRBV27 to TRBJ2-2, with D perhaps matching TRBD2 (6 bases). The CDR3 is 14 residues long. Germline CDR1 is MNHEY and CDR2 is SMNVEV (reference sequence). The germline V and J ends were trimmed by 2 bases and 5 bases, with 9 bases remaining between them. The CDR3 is CASSLAGNTGELFF. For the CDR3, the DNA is TGTGCCAGCAGTTTAGCGGGAAATACCGGGGAGCTGTTTTTT.

The CDR3 is CASSQMNTEAFF. The CDR3 bases are TGTGCCAGCAGCCAGATGAACACTGAAGCTTTCTTT. The rearrangement joins TRBV6-4 to TRBJ1-1; no clear D gene. The CDR3 is 12 amino acids. V shed 6 bases and J shed 0 bases, with 5 bases lying between them. Germline V gives CDR1 MRHNA, CDR2 SNTAGT.

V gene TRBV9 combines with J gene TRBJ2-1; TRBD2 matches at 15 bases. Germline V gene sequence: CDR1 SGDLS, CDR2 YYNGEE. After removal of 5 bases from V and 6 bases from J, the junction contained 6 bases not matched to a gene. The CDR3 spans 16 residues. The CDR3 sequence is CASRGGLAGGGNEQFF. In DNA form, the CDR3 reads TGTGCCAGCAGGGGGGGACTAGCGGGAGGCGGCAATGAGCAGTTCTTC. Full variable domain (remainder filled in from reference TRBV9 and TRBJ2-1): DSGVTQTPKHLITATGQRVTLRCSPRSGDLSVYWYQQSLDQGLQFLIQYYNGEERAKGNILERFSAQQFPDLHSELNLSSLELGDSALYFCASRGGLAGGGNEQFFGPGTRLTVL.

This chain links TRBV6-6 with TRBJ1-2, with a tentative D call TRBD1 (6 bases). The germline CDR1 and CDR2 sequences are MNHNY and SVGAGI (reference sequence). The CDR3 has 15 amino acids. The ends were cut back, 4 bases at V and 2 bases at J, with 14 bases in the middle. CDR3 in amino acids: CASSLRDIENYGYTF. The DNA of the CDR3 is TGTGCCAGCAGTTTACGGGACATCGAAAACTATGGCTACACCTTC.

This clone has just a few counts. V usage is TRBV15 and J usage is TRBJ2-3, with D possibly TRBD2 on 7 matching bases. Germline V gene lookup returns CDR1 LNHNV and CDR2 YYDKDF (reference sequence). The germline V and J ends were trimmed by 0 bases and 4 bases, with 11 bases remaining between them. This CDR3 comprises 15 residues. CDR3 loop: CATSRETGGSDTQYF. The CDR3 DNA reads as TGTGCCACCAGCAGAGAAACGGGGGGCTCAGATACGCAGTATTTT.

CDR3 protein: CASSPRSDRNTEAFF. The DNA for the CDR3 is TGTGCCAGTAGTCCGCGTTCGGACAGAAACACTGAAGCTTTCTTT. V gene TRBV19 combines with J gene TRBJ1-1; the D gene is possibly TRBD1 (6 bases). V was trimmed by 5 bases and J by 2 bases, leaving 15 bases between them. CDR1 and CDR2 from the germline V gene are LNHDA and SQIVND (reference sequence). This CDR3 has 15 residues.

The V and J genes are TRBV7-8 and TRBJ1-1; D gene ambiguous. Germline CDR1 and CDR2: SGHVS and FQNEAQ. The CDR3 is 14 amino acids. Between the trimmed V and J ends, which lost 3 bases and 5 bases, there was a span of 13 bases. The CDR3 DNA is TGTGCCAGCAGCTTTGACTGGCGCGGGACTGAAGCTTTCTTT. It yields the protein CASSFDWRGTEAFF.

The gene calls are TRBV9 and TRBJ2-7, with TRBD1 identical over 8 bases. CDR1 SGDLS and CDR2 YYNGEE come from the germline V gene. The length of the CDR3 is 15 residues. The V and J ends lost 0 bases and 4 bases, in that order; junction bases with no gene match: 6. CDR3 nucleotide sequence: TGTGCCAGCAGCGTAGGAACAGGGGGAGGTTACGAGCAGTACTTC. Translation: CASSVGTGGGYEQYF. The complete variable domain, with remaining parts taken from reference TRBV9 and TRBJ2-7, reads DSGVTQTPKHLITATGQRVTLRCSPRSGDLSVYWYQQSLDQGLQFLIQYYNGEERAKGNILERFSAQQFPDLHSELNLSSLELGDSALYFCASSVGTGGGYEQYFGPGTRLTVT.

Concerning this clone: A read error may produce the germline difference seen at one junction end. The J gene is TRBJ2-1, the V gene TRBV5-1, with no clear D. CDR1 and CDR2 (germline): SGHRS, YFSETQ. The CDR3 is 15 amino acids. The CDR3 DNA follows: TGCGCCAGCAGCTTGGTGTACGTCTCCTACAGTGAGCAGTTCTTC. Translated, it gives CASSLVYVSYSEQFF.

CDR3 in amino acids: CASSSRQGWIDTEAFF. The CDR3 DNA reads TGTGCCAGCAGCTCAAGACAGGGGTGGATTGACACTGAAGCTTTCTTT. This sequence joins TRBV13 and TRBJ1-1; the match to TRBD1 covers 8 bases. CDR1 is PRHDT, CDR2 FYEKMQ, per germline (reference sequence). There are 16 residues in the CDR3. The V segment lost 4 bases and the J segment 3 bases; nucleotides outside the gene matches: 10.

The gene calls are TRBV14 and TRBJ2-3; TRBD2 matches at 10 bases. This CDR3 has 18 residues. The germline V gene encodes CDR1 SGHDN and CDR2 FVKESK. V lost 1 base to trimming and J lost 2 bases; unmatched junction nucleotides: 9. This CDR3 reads CASSQAHRAGGPTDTQYF. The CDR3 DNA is TGTGCCAGCAGCCAAGCGCACCGAGCGGGAGGGCCCACAGATACGCAGTATTTT.

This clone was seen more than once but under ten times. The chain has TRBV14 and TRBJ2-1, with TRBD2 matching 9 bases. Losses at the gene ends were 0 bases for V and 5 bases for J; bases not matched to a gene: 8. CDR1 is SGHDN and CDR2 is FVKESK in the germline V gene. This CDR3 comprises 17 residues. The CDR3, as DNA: TGTGCCAGCAGCCAAGATGCGAGCGGGGGGTGGGACAATGAGCAGTTCTTC. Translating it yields CASSQDASGGWDNEQFF.

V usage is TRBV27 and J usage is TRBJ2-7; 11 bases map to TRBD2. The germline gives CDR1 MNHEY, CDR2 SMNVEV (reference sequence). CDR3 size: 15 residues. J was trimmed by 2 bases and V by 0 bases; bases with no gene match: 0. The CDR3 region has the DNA TGTGCCAGCAGTTTATCTAGCGGGAGGGCCTACGAGCAGTACTTC. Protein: CASSLSSGRAYEQYF.

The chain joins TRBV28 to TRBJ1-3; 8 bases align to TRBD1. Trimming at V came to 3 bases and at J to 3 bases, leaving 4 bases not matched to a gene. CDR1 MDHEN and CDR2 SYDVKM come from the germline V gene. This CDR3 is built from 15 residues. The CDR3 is CASSFLRGHGNTIYF. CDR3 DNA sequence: TGTGCCAGCAGTTTCCTCAGGGGGCATGGAAACACCATATATTTT.

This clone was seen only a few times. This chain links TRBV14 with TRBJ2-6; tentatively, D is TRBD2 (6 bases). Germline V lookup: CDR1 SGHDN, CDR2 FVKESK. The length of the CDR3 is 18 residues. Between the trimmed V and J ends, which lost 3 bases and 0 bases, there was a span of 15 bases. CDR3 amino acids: CASSQGLAPLSGANVLTF. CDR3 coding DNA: TGTGCCAGCAGCCAGGGACTCGCCCCTCTCTCTGGGGCCAACGTCCTGACTTTC. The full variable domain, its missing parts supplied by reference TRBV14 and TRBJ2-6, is EAGVTQFPSHSVIEKGQTVTLRCDPISGHDNLYWYRRVMGKEIKFLLHFVKESKQDESGMPNNRFLAERTGGTYSTLKVQPAELEDSGVYFCASSQGLAPLSGANVLTFGAGSRLTVL.

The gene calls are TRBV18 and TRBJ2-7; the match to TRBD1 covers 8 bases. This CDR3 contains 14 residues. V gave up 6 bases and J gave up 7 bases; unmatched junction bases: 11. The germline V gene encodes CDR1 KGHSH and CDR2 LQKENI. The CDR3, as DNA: TGTGCCAGCTCCCCGGACAGGGCCCAAGGGGAGCAGTACTTC. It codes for CASSPDRAQGEQYF. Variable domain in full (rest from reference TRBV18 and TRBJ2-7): NAGVMQNPRHLVRRRGQEARLRCSPMKGHSHVYWYRQLPEEGLKFMVYLQKENIIDESGMPKERFSAEFPKEGPSILRIQQVVRGDSAAYFCASSPDRAQGEQYFGPGTRLTVT.

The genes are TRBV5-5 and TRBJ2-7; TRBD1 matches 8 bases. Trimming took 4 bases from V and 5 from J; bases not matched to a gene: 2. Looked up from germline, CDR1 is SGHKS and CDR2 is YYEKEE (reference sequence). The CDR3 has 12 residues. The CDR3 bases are TGTGCCAGCAGCCCGACAGGGGACGAGCAGTACTTC. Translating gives CASSPTGDEQYF.

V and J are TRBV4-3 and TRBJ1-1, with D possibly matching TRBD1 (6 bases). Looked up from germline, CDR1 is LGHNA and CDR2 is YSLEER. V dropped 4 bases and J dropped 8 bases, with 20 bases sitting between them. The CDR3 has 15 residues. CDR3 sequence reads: CASSRDDGTFLEAFF. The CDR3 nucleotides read TGCGCCAGCAGCCGGGACGACGGGACATTCTTAGAAGCTTTCTTT.

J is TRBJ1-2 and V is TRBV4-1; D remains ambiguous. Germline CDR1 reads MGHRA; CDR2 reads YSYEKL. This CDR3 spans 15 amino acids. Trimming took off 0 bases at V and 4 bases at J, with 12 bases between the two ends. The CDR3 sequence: CASSQDLGGFYGYTF. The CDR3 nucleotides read TGCGCCAGCAGCCAAGATCTCGGAGGGTTCTATGGCTACACCTTC.